The 18 T cell receptor beta chains below were found in one sample sequenced in a study of cytomegalovirus exposure and HLA in healthy donors. The PCR made use of 60 Vbeta and 13 Jbeta primers. Sequencing was performed with immunoSEQ multiplex PCR; in TCRdb, only in-frame clones are kept and a portion is missing. The table includes 90,000 to 120,000 clones, around 79% detected once. Sequencing used PBMCs. Source of these receptors: a woman aged 40 to 55 in good health and CMV-seronegative.

This chain links TRBV4-2 with TRBJ1-2; D unclear. Per germline, CDR1 LGHNA and CDR2 YNFKEQ. Between the trimmed V and J ends, which lost 3 bases and 4 bases, there was a span of 15 bases. CDR3 length: 15 amino acids. The CDR3 DNA reads as TGTGCCAGCAGCCAGGACCGGGGAGCCATCTATGGCTACACCTTC. Encoded protein: CASSQDRGAIYGYTF.

The rearrangement links TRBV11-2 to TRBJ1-5, with D possibly being TRBD1 (5 bases). With 5 bases removed from V and 1 base from J, the gap between germline ends came to 15 bases. From germline, CDR1 is SGHAT and CDR2 FQNNGV. The CDR3 is 16 amino acids. The CDR3 DNA follows: TGTGCCAGCAGCGCGGGCCTTGGGGGGAGCAATCAGCCCCAGCATTTT. Amino acids: CASSAGLGGSNQPQHF. The full variable domain, with the rest looked up from reference TRBV11-2 and TRBJ1-5, is EAGVAQSPRYKIIEKRQSVAFWCNPISGHATLYWYQQILGQGPKLLIQFQNNGVVDDSQLPKDRFSAERLKGVDSTLKIQPAKLEDSAVYLCASSAGLGGSNQPQHFGDGTRLSIL.

The chain joins TRBV15 to TRBJ1-1; weak D call: TRBD1 (6 bases). Trimming pared 0 bases from V and 1 base from J, leaving 12 bases between. Germline lookup yields CDR1 LNHNV and CDR2 YYDKDF (reference sequence). CDR3 length: 16 amino acids. The CDR3 bases are TGTGCCACCAGCAGAGATGGGGGCAGATCGAACACTGAAGCTTTCTTT. It encodes CATSRDGGRSNTEAFF.

This clone was observed once. This chain joins TRBV5-5 and TRBJ1-6; possibly TRBD1 for D (6 bases). CDR1 is SGHKS, CDR2 YYEKEE, per germline (reference sequence). The V and J ends lost 4 bases and 3 bases respectively, with 14 bases between them. The length of the CDR3 is 16 residues. The CDR3 nucleotides read TGTGCCAGCAGCGAAATACAGGGCGGCTATAATTCACCCCTCCACTTT. Translated: CASSEIQGGYNSPLHF.

The chain has TRBV28 and TRBJ2-5, with 11 bases lining up with TRBD1. V trimming: 6 bases; J trimming: 5 bases; junction bases outside the gene matches: 14. The germline gives CDR1 MDHEN, CDR2 SYDVKM. This CDR3 contains 17 residues. The CDR3 protein is CASRGKLGQGDGETQYF. The CDR3 region has the DNA TGTGCCAGCAGGGGAAAATTGGGACAGGGGGACGGTGAGACCCAGTACTTC.

The rearrangement uses TRBV6-1 and TRBJ2-7; D ambiguous. In germline, CDR1 is MNHNS, CDR2 SASEGT. The CDR3 consists of 12 residues. V lost 5 bases and J 2 bases, leaving 7 bases between the germline ends. CDR3 amino acids: CASSTRAYEQYF. The CDR3 DNA is TGTGCCAGCAGTACCCGGGCCTACGAGCAGTACTTC.

This clone has just a few counts. The chain recombines TRBV5-1 with TRBJ1-2; D remains ambiguous. CDR1 is SGHRS and CDR2 is YFSETQ in the germline V gene. The CDR3 consists of 13 residues. V lost 0 bases, J lost 3 bases, and 6 bases lay in between. The CDR3 sequence: CASSLVRDYGYTF. CDR3 sequence (DNA): TGCGCCAGCAGCTTGGTTCGGGACTATGGCTACACCTTC.

The CDR3, as DNA: TGTGCCAGCAGCTTAACTGCGGGATGGACCTCCTACGAGCAGTACTTC. Its translation: CASSLTAGWTSYEQYF. The chain joins TRBV7-2 to TRBJ2-7; TRBD2 might be the D (6 bases). Germline V gene data show CDR1 as SGHTA and CDR2 as FQGNSA. The CDR3 extends over 16 amino acids. V gave up 2 bases and J gave up 0 bases, with 14 bases separating them.

The rearrangement uses TRBV18 and TRBJ2-5, with 8 bases identical to TRBD2. The CDR3 consists of 17 residues. V trimming: 4 bases; J trimming: 5 bases; junction bases outside the gene matches: 15. The germline V gene encodes CDR1 KGHSH and CDR2 LQKENI. For the CDR3, the DNA is TGTGCCAGCTCACGTGGGCTAGCGGGCCAGGGAGTCGAGACCCAGTACTTC. It is translated as CASSRGLAGQGVETQYF.

CDR3 DNA sequence: TGCGCCAGCAGCCAAGAGCGTAGCAATCAGCCCCAGCATTTT. This encodes CASSQERSNQPQHF. The chain recombines TRBV4-3 with TRBJ1-5; unclear D gene. The germline CDR1 and CDR2 sequences are LGHNA and YSLEER. The CDR3 runs 14 residues. Trimming stripped 0 bases from V and 0 bases from J, with 3 bases between.

This clone appeared many times. DNA for the CDR3: TGCGCCAGCAGCCAAGATCGGGGGTCCGGGGCCAACGTCCTGACTTTC. Translating it yields CASSQDRGSGANVLTF. The chain couples TRBV4-1 to TRBJ2-6; D perhaps matches TRBD2 (6 bases). CDR1 is MGHRA, CDR2 YSYEKL, per germline. The CDR3 totals 16 residues. Trimming took off 0 bases at V and 4 bases at J, with 10 bases between the two ends.

CDR3 in DNA: TGTGCCAGCAAGGGGAATAGCGGGAGCAAAAACATTCAGTACTTC. Translated, it gives CASKGNSGSKNIQYF. The chain uses TRBV2 and TRBJ2-4; 9 nucleotides match TRBD2. Losses at the gene ends were 7 bases for V and 3 bases for J; bases not matched to a gene: 7. Germline loops: CDR1 SNHLY, CDR2 FYNNEI. CDR3 length equals 15 residues.

The chain uses TRBV7-2 and TRBJ2-2; perhaps TRBD1 as D (6 bases). In germline, CDR1 is SGHTA, CDR2 FQGNSA. V was trimmed by 7 bases and J by 3 bases, leaving 12 bases between them. There are 14 residues in the CDR3. CDR3: CASTPGVDTGELFF. The CDR3 DNA reads TGTGCCAGCACCCCAGGGGTCGACACCGGGGAGCTGTTTTTT.

The rearrangement uses TRBV5-4 and TRBJ2-6; 10 bases are shared with TRBD2. With V trimmed by 4 bases and J by 2 bases, 6 bases remained unmatched. The CDR3 sequence is 17 residues long. Germline V gene lookup returns CDR1 SGHNT and CDR2 YYREEE (reference sequence). CDR3 sequence: CASSPGLAGAGANVLTF. The CDR3 DNA reads TGTGCCAGCAGCCCGGGGCTAGCGGGAGCTGGGGCCAACGTCCTGACTTTC.

The chain has TRBV10-3 and TRBJ2-5, with 8 bases that match TRBD1. CDR3 length equals 12 residues. Germline V gene data show CDR1 as ENHRY and CDR2 as SYGVKD. The V gene end was trimmed by 6 bases and the J gene end by 11 bases; junction bases not matched to a gene: 8. The CDR3 here is CAISGDRKGQYF. In nucleotides, the CDR3 is TGTGCCATCAGCGGGGACAGGAAAGGGCAGTACTTC.

V usage is TRBV28 and J usage is TRBJ1-5, with 9 bases lining up with TRBD1. With V trimmed by 6 bases and J by 5 bases, 5 bases remained unmatched. The germline V gene has CDR1 MDHEN and CDR2 SYDVKM. This CDR3 contains 14 residues. The CDR3 is CASRPGTGYQPQHF. CDR3 in DNA: TGTGCCAGCAGGCCAGGGACAGGGTATCAGCCCCAGCATTTT. Combining the CDR3 with reference TRBV28 and TRBJ1-5 gives the whole variable domain DVKVTQSSRYLVKRTGEKVFLECVQDMDHENMFWYRQDPGLGLRLIYFSYDVKMKEKGDIPEGYSVSREKKERFSLILESASTNQTSMYLCASRPGTGYQPQHFGDGTRLSIL.

This chain joins TRBV19 and TRBJ1-4, with 10 bases matching TRBD1. The CDR3 contains 15 residues. The germline V gene encodes CDR1 LNHDA and CDR2 SQIVND (reference sequence). Trimming cost V 8 bases and J 1 base; bases outside gene matches: 4. CDR3 amino acids: CASLDRGRTNEKLFF. CDR3 nucleotide sequence: TGTGCCAGTCTAGACAGGGGGCGAACTAATGAAAAACTGTTTTTT.

The chain combines TRBV9 with TRBJ1-4, with 9 bases aligning to TRBD1. V was pared by 2 bases and J by 5 bases, with 4 bases of the junction left unmatched. CDR1 is SGDLS, CDR2 YYNGEE, per germline. This CDR3 has 15 amino acids. The CDR3 DNA follows: TGTGCCAGCAGCGTGGGGACAGGGAGCAATGAAAAACTGTTTTTT. Translating gives CASSVGTGSNEKLFF.